This T cell receptor beta chain was captured in a study of blood T cell repertoires in COVID-19. CDR1 and CDR2 (germline): SNHLY, FYNNEI. The CDR3 sequence is 14 residues long. V gave up 1 base and J gave up 7 bases, with 8 bases separating them. Sequencing used immunoSEQ multiplex PCR; TCRdb keeps in-frame clones, though not all of them. This repertoire shows over 150,000 clones, roughly 83% found once; its top ten account for 12%. The TCR comes from a woman aged 60-75 years with COVID-19, enrolled during active disease. J is TRBJ1-6 and V is TRBV2; the D is unclear. Sequenced material: peripheral blood. In DNA form, the CDR3 reads TGTGCCAGCAGTGAAGGGCGGAGAAATTCACCCCTCCACTTT. This translates into CASSEGRRNSPLHF. The full variable domain, its missing parts supplied by reference TRBV2 and TRBJ1-6, is EPEVTQTPSHQVTQMGQEVILRCVPISNHLYFYWYRQILGQKVEFLVSFYNNEISEKSEIFDDQFSVERPDGSNFTLKIRSTKLEDSAMYFCASSEGRRNSPLHFGNGTRLTVT.